The present entry profiles one TCR beta chain with its context. No cognate antigen has been identified for it. No much larger clone exists at a distance of one base, and base qualities are not known. The sample is drawn from a study of beta chain features in type 1 diabetes (dated by TCRdb to the late 2010s). About the full investigation: Patients and healthy donors did not differ in mean age, gender distribution, total cell number or subset yield. Across all samples, around 100 million sorted cells were examined, and cell number per subset correlated strongly with RNA yield. The study compared TCRB repertoires of sorted circulating CD4+ T cell subsets between recently diagnosed type 1 diabetes patients and matched healthy donors. Regulatory and stem cell-like memory subsets were isolated from only 8 patients and 8 healthy donors, whereas naive and central memory subsets came from all 30 or so donors. General findings and caveats noted by the study authors: PCR may preferentially amplify shorter templates, but because patient and control samples were amplified and corrected together, any resulting skew would affect both groups equally. Because cDNA rather than genomic DNA was sequenced, highly expressing activated cells could have been over-represented, although no difference in activation and CD3 levels was found between groups. Naive, central memory and regulatory TCRB repertoires appeared to be more alike among patients than among healthy donors. At VDJ recombination sites, type 1 diabetes patients had fewer insertions and more deleted nucleotides, which implies abnormalities in thymic rearrangement. HLA sub-analyses involved small numbers of individuals, so any influence of HLA type on TCRB rearrangement remained unresolved. In all four CD4+ subsets, TCRB CDR3 length was moderately but significantly shorter in type 1 diabetes patients.

A single peripheral blood draw of approximately 0.11 L on average was collected from each donor into heparinised tubes. A BD FACSAria II was used to sort naive, central memory, regulatory and stem cell-like memory CD4+ T cells with a panel that included CD45RO, CCR7, CD25, CD127, CD95 and CD27. A purity above 98% was achieved for all sorted populations. PBMCs were isolated right away by Lymphoprep density gradient centrifugation and were stained directly, without culture. Samples were stained and sorted in pairs, with one healthy donor and one patient per experiment, so that batch effects were minimized. The entire isolated RNA was reverse transcribed using the High Capacity cDNA Reverse Transcription Kit, and thus expressed TCRB transcripts were sequenced. Naive, central memory and regulatory T cell samples underwent deep immunoSEQ sequencing, averaging about 3.57 million total reads per sample. Sorted cells were lysed in RLT buffer, and RNA was extracted using DNase-treated RNeasy Micro or Mini kits according to cell number. Each cell subset was processed separately to prevent cross-contamination, with patient and healthy donor samples processed together. TCRB sequences were amplified from cDNA with the immunoSEQ multiplex PCR, producing 87-bp fragments spanning the CDR3 region. The amplicons were sequenced using the Illumina HiSeq platform. As for the authors' bioinformatics: PCR bias was computationally corrected using synthetic template baselines, reads within Hamming distance 2 were collapsed, and singletons that could not be merged were discarded. Reads were aligned against IMGT to assign V, D and J genes, CDR3 length and insertions or deletions at six rearrangement sites. Within each subset, clonotype counts were normalized to the number of sorted cells before true diversity and Gini coefficients were calculated with the tcR R package. Repertoire sharing was quantified using the overlap coefficient calculated on TCRB nucleotide sequences. Out-of-frame TCRB sequences from naive cells were analyzed to stand in for the pre-selection repertoire. In its TCRdb copy, this immuneACCESS table keeps in-frame sequences only and misses some clones. Where compared with another copy, unresolved V genes explain less than half of these, and the others have no known cause. Clone size and V and J calls were adopted from that table, with D and trimming inferred from the DNA. The sample includes 300,000 to 450,000 clones, with roughly 12% observed a single time. The ten largest clones capture over 0.008% of the sample.

Per the germline V gene, SGHRS is the CDR1 and YFSETQ is the CDR2. V is cut by 5 bases and J by 2 bases, and the space between the germline ends is 13 bases. The CDR3 runs 15 residues from the cysteine to the phenylalanine. Only the CDR3 region is kept as DNA, spanning 45 bases read in frame from base 1. The receptor's source is a young woman with type 1 diabetes. This chain is built from TRBV5-1 and TRBJ2-2; a weak D assignment points to TRBD2 (5 bases agree). Sequenced sample: naive CD4+ T cells from blood. The label giving this sample's cell subset or site can be read as: true naive CD4+ T cells. The DNA is as follows: TGCGCCAGCAGTCGGGGAGAACCAAACACCGGGGAGCTGTTTTTT. Its protein product is CASSRGEPNTGELFF. The variable domain in full, with residues beyond the CDR3 obtained from the reference TRBV5-1 and TRBJ2-2 genes, is KAGVTQTPRYLIKTRGQQVTLSCSPISGHRSVSWYQQTPGQGLQFLFEYFSETQRNKGNFPGRFSGRQFSNSRSEMNVSTLELGDSALYLCASSRGEPNTGELFFGEGSRLTVL.